The present T cell receptor (beta chain) was sequenced within a study of siplizumab effects on memory and regulatory T cells. Assay: immunoSEQ multiplex PCR; the TCRdb copy retains only in-frame clones and omits some. The data hold approximately 100,000 clones, with around 90% observed a single time. This clone was seen a single time. The V segment lost 6 bases and the J segment 3 bases; nucleotides outside the gene matches: 8. The germline V gene encodes CDR1 MNHNS and CDR2 SASEGT. This CDR3 has 14 residues. The clonotype was recovered from a human donor in good health. The chain has TRBV6-1 and TRBJ2-7; TRBD1 matches at 7 bases. Input material: Tregs sorted from blood. The CDR3 loop is CASRRQGEVYEQYF. The CDR3 nucleotides read TGTGCCAGCAGGCGACAGGGAGAAGTCTACGAGCAGTACTTC.